The 2 T cell receptor beta chains below all came from one sample that was sequenced in a study of blood T cell repertoires in COVID-19. Some clones are missing from TCRdb's copy, which holds only in-frame ones; the method was immunoSEQ multiplex PCR. The sample carries around 250,000 clones, approximately 87% recorded once. The sequencing sample was made of peripheral blood. The receptors were sampled from a man in his 60s with acute or convalescent COVID-19.

The CDR3 protein is CASSTSGRYEQYF. The CDR3 DNA sequence: TGTGCCAGCTCGACTAGCGGGAGGTACGAGCAGTACTTC. The chain links TRBV14 to TRBJ2-7; 13 bases agree with TRBD2. The CDR3 has 13 residues. The germline CDR1 and CDR2 sequences are SGHDN and FVKESK. V was pared by 8 bases and J by 4 bases, with 2 bases of the junction left unmatched.

The V and J genes are TRBV19 and TRBJ1-3; a possible D gene is TRBD1 (5 bases). The V gene lost 4 bases and the J gene lost 2 bases, with 9 bases spanning the gap. This CDR3 is built from 14 residues. Germline V lookup: CDR1 LNHDA, CDR2 SQIVND (reference sequence). The CDR3: CASSTGKAGNTIYF. The CDR3 DNA sequence: TGTGCCAGTAGTACAGGGAAAGCTGGAAACACCATATATTTT.